This T cell receptor (beta chain) was obtained from a study of cytomegalovirus exposure and HLA in healthy donors. The PCR made use of 60 Vbeta and 13 Jbeta primers. TCRdb's copy holds only in-frame clones and misses some; the assay was immunoSEQ multiplex PCR. The sample lists 90,000 to 120,000 clones, roughly 87% occurring once. Healthy bone marrow donors made up the donors. With respect to this clone: As yet, its antigen is unknown. An end of the junction differs from the germline gene, which may be a read error.

The CDR3 has 13 amino acids. Germline CDR1 KGHSH, CDR2 LQKENI. Findings and caveats of the study: Sequencing likely generated an artifact that appeared as a cluster of highly shared sequence variants.

The chain combines TRBV18 with TRBJ1-2; 7 nucleotides match TRBD1. Sequencing input: PBMCs. The sequence was obtained from a young man in good health and CMV-seropositive. The CDR3 nucleotides are TGTTCCAGCTCACCCGGGACAGACAATGGCTACACCTTC. It codes for CSSSPGTDNGYTF.